This T cell receptor (beta chain) was profiled in a study of cytotoxic CD8 clonotypes in ibrutinib-treated CLL. Overall study: Patient counts were roughly 10 relapsed/refractory, some 14 treatment-naive and about 18 IGHV unmutated. Whole-study findings and limits: Exceeding age-matched healthy donors, baseline clonality also tracked the counts of circulating CD8+ T cells. Clonality went up at the time of ibrutinib response, stayed stable in sustained remission, and later dropped back toward its baseline level at progression.

In regard to this clone: Its antigen remains unknown.

The CDR3 covers 14 residues. Germline V gene data show CDR1 as MGHRA and CDR2 as YSYEKL. V was trimmed by 1 base and J by 2 bases, leaving 6 bases between them. The assay was immunoSEQ multiplex PCR, and TCRdb's table has in-frame clones only and misses some. The sample consists of fewer than 55,000 clones, around 52% of them appearing once. This specimen consisted of PBMCs, obtained after 24 months of ibrutinib treatment. The chain recombines TRBV4-1 with TRBJ1-5; no reliable D call. The receptor was derived from a human donor with chronic lymphocytic leukemia. In nucleotides, the CDR3 is TGCGCCAGCAGCCAAGCCAGAGGCAATCAGCCCCAGCATTTT. Amino acid sequence: CASSQARGNQPQHF.